This TCR beta chain is from a study of blood T cell repertoires in COVID-19. TCRdb keeps only in-frame clones here, not all; method: immunoSEQ multiplex PCR. The table lists 300,000 to 400,000 clones, roughly 90% of them singletons, with around 3.9% in the top ten. Adults between roughly 18 and 90 years of age took part from 20 to 25 US areas. Allocation to cohorts depended on clinical history reported by the participants. Someone with COVID-19 had been met by exposed participants within 2 weeks before study entry. From germline, CDR1 is KGHSH and CDR2 LQKENI. This CDR3 region has 16 residues. V gave up 2 bases and J gave up 2 bases; unmatched junction bases: 3.

The sequenced sample was PBMCs or T cells enriched from blood (not recorded which). The chain joins TRBV18 to TRBJ2-2, with 9 bases aligning to TRBD1. The sequence came from a woman in her 30s who had been exposed to COVID-19. CDR3 region: CASSPGTGTNTGELFF. The CDR3 region has the DNA TGTGCCAGCTCACCAGGGACAGGGACCAACACCGGGGAGCTGTTTTTT.